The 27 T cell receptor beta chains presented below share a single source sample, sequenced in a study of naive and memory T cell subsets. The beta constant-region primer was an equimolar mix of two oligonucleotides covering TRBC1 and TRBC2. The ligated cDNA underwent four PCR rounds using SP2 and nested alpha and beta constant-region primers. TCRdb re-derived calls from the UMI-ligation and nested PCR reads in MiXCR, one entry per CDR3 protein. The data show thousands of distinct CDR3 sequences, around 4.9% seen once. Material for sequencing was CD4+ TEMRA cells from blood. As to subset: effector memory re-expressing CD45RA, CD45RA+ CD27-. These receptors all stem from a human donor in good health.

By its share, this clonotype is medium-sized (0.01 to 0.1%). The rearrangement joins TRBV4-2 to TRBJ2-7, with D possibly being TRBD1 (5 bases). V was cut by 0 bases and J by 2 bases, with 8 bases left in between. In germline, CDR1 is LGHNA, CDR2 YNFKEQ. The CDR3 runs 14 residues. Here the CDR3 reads CASSQEKTAYEQYF. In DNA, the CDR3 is TGTGCCAGCAGCCAAGAAAAGACAGCCTACGAGCAGTACTTC.

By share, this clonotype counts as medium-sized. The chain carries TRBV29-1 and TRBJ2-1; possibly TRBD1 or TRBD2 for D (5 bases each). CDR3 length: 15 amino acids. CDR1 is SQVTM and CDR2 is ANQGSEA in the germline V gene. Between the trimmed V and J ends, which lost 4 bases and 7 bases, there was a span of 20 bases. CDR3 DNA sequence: TGCAGCGTTGGACTAACAGGCACTAAAGGGAATGAGCAGTTCTTC. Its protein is CSVGLTGTKGNEQFF.

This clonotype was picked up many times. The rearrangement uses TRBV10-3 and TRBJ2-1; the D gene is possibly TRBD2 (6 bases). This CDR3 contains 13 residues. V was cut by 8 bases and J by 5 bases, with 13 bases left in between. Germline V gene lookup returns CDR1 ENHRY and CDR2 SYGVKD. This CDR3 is CAISREVNNEQFF. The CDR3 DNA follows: TGTGCCATCTCGAGGGAGGTTAACAATGAGCAGTTCTTC.

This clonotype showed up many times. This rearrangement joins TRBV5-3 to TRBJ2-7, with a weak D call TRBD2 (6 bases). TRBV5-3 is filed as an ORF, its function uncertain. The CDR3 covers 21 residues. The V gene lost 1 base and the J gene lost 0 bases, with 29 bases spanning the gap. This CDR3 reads CARSLMPRGTYLETSSYEQYF. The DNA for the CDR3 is TGTGCCAGAAGCTTGATGCCGCGTGGGACTTACCTAGAAACCAGCTCCTACGAGCAGTACTTC.

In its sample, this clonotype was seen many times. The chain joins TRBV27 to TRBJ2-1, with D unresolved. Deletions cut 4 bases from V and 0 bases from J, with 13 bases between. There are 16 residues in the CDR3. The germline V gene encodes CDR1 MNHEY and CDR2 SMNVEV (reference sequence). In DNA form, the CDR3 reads TGTGCCAGCAGTTCAACTTCCAGAAGCTCCTACAATGAGCAGTTCTTC. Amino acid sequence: CASSSTSRSSYNEQFF.

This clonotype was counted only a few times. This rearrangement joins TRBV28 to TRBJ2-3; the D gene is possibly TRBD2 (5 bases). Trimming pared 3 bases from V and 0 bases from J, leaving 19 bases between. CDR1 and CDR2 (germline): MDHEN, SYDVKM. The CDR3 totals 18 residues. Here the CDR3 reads CASSFSGYHLSSTDTQYF. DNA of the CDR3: TGTGCCAGCAGTTTTTCGGGGTACCACCTCTCTAGCACAGATACGCAGTATTTT.

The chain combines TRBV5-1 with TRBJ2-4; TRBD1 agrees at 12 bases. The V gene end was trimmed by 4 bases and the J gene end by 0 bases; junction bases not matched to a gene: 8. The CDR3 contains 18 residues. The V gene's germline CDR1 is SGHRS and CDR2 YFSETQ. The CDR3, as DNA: TGCGCCAGCAGCCTGGGACAGGGGGCCGGTAAAGCCAAAAACATTCAGTACTTC. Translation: CASSLGQGAGKAKNIQYF.

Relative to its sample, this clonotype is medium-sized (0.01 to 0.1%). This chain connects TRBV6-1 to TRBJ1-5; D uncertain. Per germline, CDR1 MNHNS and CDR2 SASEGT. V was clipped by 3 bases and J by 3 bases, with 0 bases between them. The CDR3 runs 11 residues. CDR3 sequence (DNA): TGTGCCAGCAGTGACAATCAGCCCCAGCATTTT. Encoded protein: CASSDNQPQHF.

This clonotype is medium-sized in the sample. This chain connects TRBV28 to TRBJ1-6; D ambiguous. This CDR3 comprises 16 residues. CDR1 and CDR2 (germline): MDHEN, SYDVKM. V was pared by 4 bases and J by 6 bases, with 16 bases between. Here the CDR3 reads CASSSRSPAINSPLHF. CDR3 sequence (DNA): TGTGCCAGCAGTTCACGCTCGCCAGCCATTAATTCACCCCTCCACTTT.

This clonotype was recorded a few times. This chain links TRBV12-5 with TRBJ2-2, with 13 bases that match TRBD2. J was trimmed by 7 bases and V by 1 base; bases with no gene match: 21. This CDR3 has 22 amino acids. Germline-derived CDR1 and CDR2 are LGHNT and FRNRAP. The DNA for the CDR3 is TGTGCTAGTGGTTTGGGGATAATACCGGGACTAGCGGGAAGTTATGATGGCGGGGAGCTGTTTTTT. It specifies CASGLGIIPGLAGSYDGGELFF.

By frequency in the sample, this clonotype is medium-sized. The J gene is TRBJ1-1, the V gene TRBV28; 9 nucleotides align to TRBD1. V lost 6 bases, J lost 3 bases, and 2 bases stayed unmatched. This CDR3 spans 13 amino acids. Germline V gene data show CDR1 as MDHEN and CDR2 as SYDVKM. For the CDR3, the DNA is TGTGCCAGCAGGGGGGACAGGGACACTGAAGCTTTCTTT. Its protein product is CASRGDRDTEAFF.

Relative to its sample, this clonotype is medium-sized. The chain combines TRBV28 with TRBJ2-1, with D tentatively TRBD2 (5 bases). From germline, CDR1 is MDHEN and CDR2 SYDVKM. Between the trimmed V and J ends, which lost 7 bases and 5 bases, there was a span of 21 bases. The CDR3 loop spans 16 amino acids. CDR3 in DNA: TGTGCCAGCACCCGTGCCCTTGCGGGCGTTAACAATGAGCAGTTCTTC. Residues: CASTRALAGVNNEQFF.

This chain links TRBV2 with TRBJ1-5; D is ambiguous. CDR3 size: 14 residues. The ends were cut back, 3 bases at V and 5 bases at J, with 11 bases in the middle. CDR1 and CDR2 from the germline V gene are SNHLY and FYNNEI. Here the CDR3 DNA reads TGTGCCAGCAGTGACCCCGGCGGGTATCAGCCCCAGCATTTT. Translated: CASSDPGGYQPQHF.

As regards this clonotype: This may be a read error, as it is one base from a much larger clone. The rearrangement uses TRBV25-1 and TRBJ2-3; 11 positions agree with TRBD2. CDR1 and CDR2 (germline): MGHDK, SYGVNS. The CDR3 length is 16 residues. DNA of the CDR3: TGTGCCAACAGTGAGGTGGCTAGCGGGAGGAGAAATACGCAGTATTTT. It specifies CANSEVASGRRNTQYF.

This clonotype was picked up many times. Here the CDR3 DNA reads TGTGCCAGCAGTGACTCAGCGGGAGGGCCCAATGAGCAGTTCTTC. Translating it yields CASSDSAGGPNEQFF. The genes are TRBV6-4 and TRBJ2-1, with 10 nucleotides matching TRBD2. Germline V gene sequence: CDR1 MRHNA, CDR2 SNTAGT. J lost 6 bases, V lost 0 bases, and 2 bases had no gene match. The CDR3 covers 15 residues.

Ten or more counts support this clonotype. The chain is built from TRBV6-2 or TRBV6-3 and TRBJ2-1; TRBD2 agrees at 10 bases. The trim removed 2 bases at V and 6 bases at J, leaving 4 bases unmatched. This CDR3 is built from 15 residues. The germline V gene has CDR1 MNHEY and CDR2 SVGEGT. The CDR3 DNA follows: TGTGCCAGCAGTTACCCAGCGGGAGGGCGCAATGAGCAGTTCTTC. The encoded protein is CASSYPAGGRNEQFF.

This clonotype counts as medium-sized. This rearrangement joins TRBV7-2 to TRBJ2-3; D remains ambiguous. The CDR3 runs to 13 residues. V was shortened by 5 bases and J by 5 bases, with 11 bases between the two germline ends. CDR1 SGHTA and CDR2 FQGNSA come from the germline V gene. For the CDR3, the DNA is TGTGCCAGCAGCCCCCCAGGCCGAGATACGCAGTATTTT. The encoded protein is CASSPPGRDTQYF.

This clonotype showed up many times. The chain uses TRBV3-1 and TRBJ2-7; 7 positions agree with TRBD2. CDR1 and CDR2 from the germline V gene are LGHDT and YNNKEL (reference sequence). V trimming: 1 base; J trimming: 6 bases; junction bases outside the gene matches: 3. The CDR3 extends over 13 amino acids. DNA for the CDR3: TGTGCCAGCAGCCAAGGGCGGGGGACCGAGCAGTACTTC. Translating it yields CASSQGRGTEQYF.

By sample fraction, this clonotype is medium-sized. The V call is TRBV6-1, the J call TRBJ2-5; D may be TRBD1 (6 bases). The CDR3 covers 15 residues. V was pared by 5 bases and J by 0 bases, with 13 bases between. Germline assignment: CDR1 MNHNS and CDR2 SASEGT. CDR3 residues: CASSTLTGHQETQYF. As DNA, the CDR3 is TGTGCCAGCAGTACCCTGACAGGACACCAAGAGACCCAGTACTTC.

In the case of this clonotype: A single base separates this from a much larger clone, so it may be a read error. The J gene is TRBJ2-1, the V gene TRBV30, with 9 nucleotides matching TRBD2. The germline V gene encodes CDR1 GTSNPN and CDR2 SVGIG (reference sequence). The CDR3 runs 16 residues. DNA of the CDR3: TGTGACTGGAGTGTAATTTCATGGCGGGAGGGCAATGAGCAGTTCTTC. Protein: CDWSVISWREGNEQFF.

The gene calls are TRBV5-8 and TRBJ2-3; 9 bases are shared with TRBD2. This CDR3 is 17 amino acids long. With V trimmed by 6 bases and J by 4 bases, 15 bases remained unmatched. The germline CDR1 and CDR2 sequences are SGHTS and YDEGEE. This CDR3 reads CASTLRRNSGSADTQYF. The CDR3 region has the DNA TGTGCCAGCACCCTCCGACGGAATAGCGGGAGTGCAGATACGCAGTATTTT.

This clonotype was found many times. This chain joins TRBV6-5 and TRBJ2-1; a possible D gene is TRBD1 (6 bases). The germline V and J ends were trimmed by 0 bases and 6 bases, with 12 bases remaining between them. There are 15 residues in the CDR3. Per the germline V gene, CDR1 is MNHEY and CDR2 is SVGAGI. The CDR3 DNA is TGTGCCAGCAGTTACTCGAGAACAGGGATCAATGAGCAGTTCTTC. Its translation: CASSYSRTGINEQFF.

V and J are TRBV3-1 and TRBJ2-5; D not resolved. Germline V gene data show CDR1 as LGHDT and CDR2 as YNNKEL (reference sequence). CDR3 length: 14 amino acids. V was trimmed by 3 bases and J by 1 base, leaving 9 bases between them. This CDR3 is CASSHLRIQETQYF. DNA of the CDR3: TGTGCCAGCAGCCACTTGCGGATCCAAGAGACCCAGTACTTC.

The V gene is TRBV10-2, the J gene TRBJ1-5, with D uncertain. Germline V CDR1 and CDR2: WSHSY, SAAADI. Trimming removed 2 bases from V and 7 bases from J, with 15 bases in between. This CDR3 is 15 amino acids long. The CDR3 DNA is TGCGCCAGCAGTGAGCCGAAAGGGTTAGGACAGCCCCAGCATTTT. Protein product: CASSEPKGLGQPQHF.

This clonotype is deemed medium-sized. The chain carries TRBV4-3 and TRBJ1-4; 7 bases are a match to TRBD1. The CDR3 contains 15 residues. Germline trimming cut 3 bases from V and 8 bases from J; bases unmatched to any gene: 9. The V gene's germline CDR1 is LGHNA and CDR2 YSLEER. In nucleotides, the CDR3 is TGCGCCAGCAGCCAGATGACAGGGCGGGGGGAAAAACTGTTTTTT. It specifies CASSQMTGRGEKLFF.

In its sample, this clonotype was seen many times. The CDR3 bases are TGTGCCAGCAGTCCCAACCGGCAGGACCCTTCCTACAATGAGCAGTTCTTC. Translation: CASSPNRQDPSYNEQFF. The chain uses TRBV6-6 and TRBJ2-1; D not certain. Germline values: CDR1 MNHNY, CDR2 SVGAGI (reference sequence). Trimming shortened V by 5 bases and J by 1 base, and 18 bases separated the two germline ends. This CDR3 region has 17 residues.

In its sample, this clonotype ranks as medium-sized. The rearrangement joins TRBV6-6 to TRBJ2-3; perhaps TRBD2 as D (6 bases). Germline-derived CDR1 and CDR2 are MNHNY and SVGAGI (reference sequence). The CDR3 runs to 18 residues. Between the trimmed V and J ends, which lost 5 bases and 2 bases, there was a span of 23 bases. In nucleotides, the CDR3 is TGTGCCAGCAGTGTGTATGGGGACTCCCACCGCTACACAGATACGCAGTATTTT. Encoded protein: CASSVYGDSHRYTDTQYF.